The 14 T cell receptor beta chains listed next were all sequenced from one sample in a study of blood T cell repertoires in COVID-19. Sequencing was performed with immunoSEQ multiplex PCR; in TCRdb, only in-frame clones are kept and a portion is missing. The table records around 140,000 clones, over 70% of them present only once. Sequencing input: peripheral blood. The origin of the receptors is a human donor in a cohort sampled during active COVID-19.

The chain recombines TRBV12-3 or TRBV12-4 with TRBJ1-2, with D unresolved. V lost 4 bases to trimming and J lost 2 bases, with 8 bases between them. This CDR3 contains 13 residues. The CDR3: CASSSTGNYGYTF. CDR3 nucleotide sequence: TGTGCCAGCAGTTCAACCGGGAACTATGGCTACACCTTC.

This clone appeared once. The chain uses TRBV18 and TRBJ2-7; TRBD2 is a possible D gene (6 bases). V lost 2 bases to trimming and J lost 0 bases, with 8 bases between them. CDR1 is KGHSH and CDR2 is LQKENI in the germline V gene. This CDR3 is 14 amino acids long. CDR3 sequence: CASSPGRDSYEQYF. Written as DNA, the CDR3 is TGTGCCAGCTCACCAGGGCGGGACTCCTACGAGCAGTACTTC.

The CDR3 spells CASSSTGSSGNTIYF. CDR3 bases: TGTGCCAGTAGTAGCACAGGTTCCTCTGGAAACACCATATATTTT. The V gene is TRBV19, the J gene TRBJ1-3; D is possibly TRBD1 (5 bases). Looked up from germline, CDR1 is LNHDA and CDR2 is SQIVND (reference sequence). V lost 4 bases, J lost 0 bases, and 10 bases lay in between. The CDR3 length is 15 residues.

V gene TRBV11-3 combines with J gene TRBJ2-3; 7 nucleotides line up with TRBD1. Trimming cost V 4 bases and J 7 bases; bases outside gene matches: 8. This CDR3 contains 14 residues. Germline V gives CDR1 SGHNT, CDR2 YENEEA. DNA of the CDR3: TGTGCCAGCAGCTCCGGGACAGCTACCAATACGCAGTATTTT. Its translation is CASSSGTATNTQYF.

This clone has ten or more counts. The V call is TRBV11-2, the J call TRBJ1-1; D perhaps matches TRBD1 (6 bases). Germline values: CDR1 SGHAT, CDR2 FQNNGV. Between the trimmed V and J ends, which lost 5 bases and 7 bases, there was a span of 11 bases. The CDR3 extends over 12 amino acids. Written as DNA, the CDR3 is TGTGCCAGCAGCCTCGACAGGATTGAAGCTTTCTTT. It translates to CASSLDRIEAFF.

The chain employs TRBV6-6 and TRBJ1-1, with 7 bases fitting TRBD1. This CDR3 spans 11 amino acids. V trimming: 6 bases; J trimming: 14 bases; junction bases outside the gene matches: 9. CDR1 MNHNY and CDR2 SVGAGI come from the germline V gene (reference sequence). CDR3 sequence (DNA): TGTGCCAGCAGCACAGGGGACGAGGGGTTCTTT. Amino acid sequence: CASSTGDEGFF.

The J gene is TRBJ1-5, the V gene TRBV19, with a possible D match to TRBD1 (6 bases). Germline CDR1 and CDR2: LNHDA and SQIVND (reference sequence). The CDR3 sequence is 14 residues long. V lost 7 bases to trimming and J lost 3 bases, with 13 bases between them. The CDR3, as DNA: TGTGCCAGTAAACGGCAGGGGAACAATCAGCCCCAGCATTTT. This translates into CASKRQGNNQPQHF.

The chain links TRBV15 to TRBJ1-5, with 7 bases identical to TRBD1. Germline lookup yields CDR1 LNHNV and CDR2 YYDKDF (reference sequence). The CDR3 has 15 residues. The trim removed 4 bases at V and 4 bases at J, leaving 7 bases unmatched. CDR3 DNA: TGTGCCACCAGCACCTGGGGGACAGATAATCAGCCCCAGCATTTT. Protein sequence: CATSTWGTDNQPQHF. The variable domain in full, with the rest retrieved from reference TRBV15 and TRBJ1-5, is DAMVIQNPRYQVTQFGKPVTLSCSQTLNHNVMYWYQQKSSQAPKLLFHYYDKDFNNEADTPDNFQSRRPNTSFCFLDIRSPGLGDTAMYLCATSTWGTDNQPQHFGDGTRLSIL.

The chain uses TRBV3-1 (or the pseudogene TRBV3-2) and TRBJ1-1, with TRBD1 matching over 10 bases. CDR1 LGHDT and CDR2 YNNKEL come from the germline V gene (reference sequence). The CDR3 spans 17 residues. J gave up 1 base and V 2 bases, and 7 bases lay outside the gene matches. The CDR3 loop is CASSQTRTGGQNTEAFF. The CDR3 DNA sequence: TGTGCCAGCAGCCAAACAAGGACAGGGGGTCAGAACACTGAAGCTTTCTTT.

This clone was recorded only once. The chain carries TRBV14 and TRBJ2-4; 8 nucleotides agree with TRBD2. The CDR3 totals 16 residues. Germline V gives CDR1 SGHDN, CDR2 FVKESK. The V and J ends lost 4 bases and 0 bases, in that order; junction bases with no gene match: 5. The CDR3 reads CASSRLAGSAKNIQYF. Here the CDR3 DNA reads TGTGCCAGCAGCCGCTTAGCGGGATCAGCCAAAAACATTCAGTACTTC.

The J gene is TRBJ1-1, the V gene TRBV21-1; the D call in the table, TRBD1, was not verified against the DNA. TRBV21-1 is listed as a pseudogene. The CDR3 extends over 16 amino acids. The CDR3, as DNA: TGTGCCAGCAGCACAATAGAGGACACTGTGAACACTGAAGCTTTCTTT. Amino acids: CASSTIEDTVNTEAFF.

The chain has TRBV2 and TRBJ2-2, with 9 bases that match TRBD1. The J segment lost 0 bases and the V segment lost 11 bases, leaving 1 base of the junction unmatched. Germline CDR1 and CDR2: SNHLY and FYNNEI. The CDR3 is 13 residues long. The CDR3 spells CAGQGPNTGELFF. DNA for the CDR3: TGTGCCGGACAGGGGCCGAACACCGGGGAGCTGTTTTTT. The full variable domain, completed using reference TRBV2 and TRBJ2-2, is EPEVTQTPSHQVTQMGQEVILRCVPISNHLYFYWYRQILGQKVEFLVSFYNNEISEKSEIFDDQFSVERPDGSNFTLKIRSTKLEDSAMYFCAGQGPNTGELFFGEGSRLTVL.

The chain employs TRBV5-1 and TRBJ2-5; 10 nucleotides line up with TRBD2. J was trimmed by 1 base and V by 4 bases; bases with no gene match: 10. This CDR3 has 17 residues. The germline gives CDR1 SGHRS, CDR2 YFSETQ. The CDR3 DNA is TGCGCCAGCAGCCCCCCGGTAGCGGGAGGAGGCCAAGAGACCCAGTACTTC. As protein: CASSPPVAGGGQETQYF.

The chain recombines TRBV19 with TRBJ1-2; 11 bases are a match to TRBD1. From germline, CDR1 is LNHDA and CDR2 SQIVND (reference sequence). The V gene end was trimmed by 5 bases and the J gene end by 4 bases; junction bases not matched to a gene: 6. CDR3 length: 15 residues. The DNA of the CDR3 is TGTGCCAGTAGTGCCCGGGACAGGGGGTTCTATGGCTACACCTTC. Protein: CASSARDRGFYGYTF.